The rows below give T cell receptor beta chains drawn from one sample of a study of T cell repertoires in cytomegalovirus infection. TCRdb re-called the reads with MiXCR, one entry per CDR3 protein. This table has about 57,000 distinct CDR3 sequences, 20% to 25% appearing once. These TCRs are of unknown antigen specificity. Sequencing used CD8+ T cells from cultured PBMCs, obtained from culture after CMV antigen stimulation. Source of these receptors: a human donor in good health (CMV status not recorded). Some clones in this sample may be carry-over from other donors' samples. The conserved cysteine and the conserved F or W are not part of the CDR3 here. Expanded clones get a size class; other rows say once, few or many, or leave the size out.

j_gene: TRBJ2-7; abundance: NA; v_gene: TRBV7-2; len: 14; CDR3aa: ASSKNSLAGGHEQY
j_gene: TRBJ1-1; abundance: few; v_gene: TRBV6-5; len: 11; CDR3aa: ASSYGRNTEAF
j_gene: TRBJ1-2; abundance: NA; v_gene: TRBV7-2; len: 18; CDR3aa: ASSTAAGTADLPRNYGYT
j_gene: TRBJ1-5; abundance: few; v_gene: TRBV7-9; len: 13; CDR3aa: ASSLGSQINQPQH
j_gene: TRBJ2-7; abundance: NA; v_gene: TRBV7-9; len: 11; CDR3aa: ASRRTGDYEQY
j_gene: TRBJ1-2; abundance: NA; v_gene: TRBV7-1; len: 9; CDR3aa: ASSAGDGYT
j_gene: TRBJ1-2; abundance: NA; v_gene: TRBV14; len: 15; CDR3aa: ASSPTLISPQRDGYT
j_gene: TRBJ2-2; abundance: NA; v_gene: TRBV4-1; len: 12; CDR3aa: ASSPRGYTGELF
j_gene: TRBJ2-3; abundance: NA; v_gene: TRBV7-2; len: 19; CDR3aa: ASSILVGLSSGGGSTDTQY
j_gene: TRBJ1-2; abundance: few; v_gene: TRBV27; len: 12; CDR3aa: ASSPKPGSYGYT
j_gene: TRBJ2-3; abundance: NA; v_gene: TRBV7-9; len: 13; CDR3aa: ASSPPVKGTDTQY
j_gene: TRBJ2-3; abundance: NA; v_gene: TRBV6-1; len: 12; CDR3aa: ASTDPVGSDTQY
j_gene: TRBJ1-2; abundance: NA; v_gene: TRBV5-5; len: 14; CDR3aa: ASSLAWDPRNYGYT
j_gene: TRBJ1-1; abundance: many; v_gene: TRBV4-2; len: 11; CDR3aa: ASSQTANTEAF
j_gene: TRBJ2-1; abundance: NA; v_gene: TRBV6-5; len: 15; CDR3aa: ASSSSRLLGKGNEQF
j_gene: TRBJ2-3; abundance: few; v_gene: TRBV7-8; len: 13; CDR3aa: ASRPDRERTDTQY
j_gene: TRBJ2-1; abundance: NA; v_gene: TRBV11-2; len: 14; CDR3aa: ASSLDPGQPNAEQF
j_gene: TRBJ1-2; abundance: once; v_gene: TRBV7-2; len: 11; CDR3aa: ASSLELGYGYT
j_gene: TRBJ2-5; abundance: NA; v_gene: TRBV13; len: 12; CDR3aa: ASSWRELQETQY